Each of the 13 T cell receptor beta chains below was sequenced from the same sample in a study of T cells and Merkel cell carcinoma outcomes. The method was immunoSEQ multiplex PCR; TCRdb's version includes in-frame clones alone and lacks a portion of them. The table has under 20,000 clones, over 70% seen once. The source material was tumor tissue from Merkel cell carcinoma. These receptors were collected from a human donor with Merkel cell carcinoma.

This chain connects TRBV18 to TRBJ1-3, with D uncertain. The CDR3 sequence is 13 residues long. V was pared by 0 bases and J by 4 bases, with 4 bases between. Looked up from germline, CDR1 is KGHSH and CDR2 is LQKENI. The CDR3 protein is CASSPPWGNTIYF. DNA of the CDR3: TGTGCCAGCTCACCACCGTGGGGAAACACCATATATTTT.

This clone was found once. This chain connects TRBV13 to TRBJ1-1; no reliable D call. Trimming removed 2 bases from V and 5 bases from J, with 12 bases in between. The CDR3 has 14 residues. Germline V CDR1 and CDR2: PRHDT, FYEKMQ (reference sequence). The CDR3 region is CASSLPGPRTEAFF. For the CDR3, the DNA is TGTGCCAGCAGCTTACCCGGTCCAAGAACTGAAGCTTTCTTT.

The chain recombines TRBV9 with TRBJ1-1; possible D gene TRBD1, 5 bases. The CDR3 loop spans 17 amino acids. Germline loops: CDR1 SGDLS, CDR2 YYNGEE. V was shortened by 2 bases and J by 0 bases, with 17 bases between the two germline ends. The CDR3 DNA is TGTGCCAGCAGCGTTTTCCCCCTGACAGCTTTGAACACTGAAGCTTTCTTT. It translates to CASSVFPLTALNTEAFF.

The J gene is TRBJ2-2, the V gene TRBV5-1, with D perhaps TRBD2 (5 bases). Germline lookup yields CDR1 SGHRS and CDR2 YFSETQ. Trimming removed 0 bases at V and 0 bases at J, with 15 bases between. CDR3 size: 18 residues. The CDR3 coding sequence is TGCGCCAGCAGCTTGGGTCCGCCCGCTAGCACGAACACCGGGGAGCTGTTTTTT. Amino acid sequence: CASSLGPPASTNTGELFF.

A remark on this clone: The junction departs from the called germline gene at one end, perhaps through a read error. This chain links TRBV5-6 with TRBJ2-1; no clear D. Germline V gives CDR1 SGHDT, CDR2 YYEEEE. CDR3 length: 12 amino acids. The CDR3 loop is CASSPGSTGSVF. CDR3 nucleotides: TGTGCCAGCAGTCCGGGCTCCACCGGGTCGGTCTTC.

The V gene is TRBV7-9, the J gene TRBJ1-2, with D possibly TRBD1 on 5 matching bases. Germline-derived CDR1 and CDR2 are SEHNR and FQNEAQ (reference sequence). This CDR3 is built from 15 residues. Trimming took 5 bases from V and 2 from J, leaving 15 bases between them. The CDR3 sequence: CASSPNGRGNYGYTF. For the CDR3, the DNA is TGTGCCAGCAGCCCCAACGGACGGGGGAACTATGGCTACACCTTC.

This clone has only one observation. The V call is TRBV18, the J call TRBJ2-7; no clear D. Germline assignment: CDR1 KGHSH and CDR2 LQKENI. This CDR3 comprises 12 residues. Trimming left V 5 bases short and J 2 bases short, with 7 bases between. CDR3 DNA: TGTGCCAGCTCATCGAGGACCTACGAGCAGTACTTC. This translates into CASSSRTYEQYF.

The V and J genes are TRBV6-1 and TRBJ1-2, with D possibly being TRBD1 (5 bases). The CDR3 has 13 amino acids. Per germline, CDR1 MNHNS and CDR2 SASEGT. Between the trimmed V and J ends, which lost 4 bases and 4 bases, there was a span of 10 bases. The DNA of the CDR3 is TGTGCCAGCAGTGCTTCGGGGGGCTATGGCTACACCTTC. This sequence encodes CASSASGGYGYTF.

The table lists this clone with a few counts. J is TRBJ1-2 and V is TRBV11-2, with a possible D match to TRBD1 (5 bases). The CDR3 contains 15 residues. Germline assignment: CDR1 SGHAT and CDR2 FQNNGV. Trimming stripped 5 bases from V and 5 bases from J, with 18 bases between. CDR3 DNA: TGTGCCAGCAGCCATTGGTGGGGCTATCGGTATGGCTACACCTTC. It codes for CASSHWWGYRYGYTF.

The V and J genes are TRBV5-1 and TRBJ2-7; possibly TRBD1 for D (5 bases). The CDR3 extends over 14 amino acids. The germline V gene encodes CDR1 SGHRS and CDR2 YFSETQ. Trimming pared 6 bases from V and 2 bases from J, leaving 15 bases between. In nucleotides, the CDR3 is TGCGCCAGCACCCCGACAGCCGCTGCCTACGAGCAGTACTTC. Amino acids: CASTPTAAAYEQYF. Full variable domain (missing parts from reference TRBV5-1 and TRBJ2-7): KAGVTQTPRYLIKTRGQQVTLSCSPISGHRSVSWYQQTPGQGLQFLFEYFSETQRNKGNFPGRFSGRQFSNSRSEMNVSTLELGDSALYLCASTPTAAAYEQYFGPGTRLTVT.

This clone came up once. J is TRBJ2-5 and V is TRBV10-3; 10 bases agree with TRBD1. V lost 8 bases and J lost 5; bases outside the gene matches: 8. The CDR3 loop spans 14 amino acids. From germline, CDR1 is ENHRY and CDR2 SYGVKD. In DNA form, the CDR3 reads TGTGCCATCGCTGAGACAGGGGGCGACGAGACCCAGTACTTC. Protein sequence: CAIAETGGDETQYF.

The chain uses TRBV7-9 and TRBJ1-5; TRBD1 agrees at 9 bases. Unmatched junction bases numbered 6, after V lost 1 base and J lost 5 bases. Germline V gene lookup returns CDR1 SEHNR and CDR2 FQNEAQ (reference sequence). The CDR3 runs 16 residues. The CDR3 reads CASSLVARDRDQPQHF. CDR3 bases: TGTGCCAGCAGCTTAGTTGCTCGGGACAGGGATCAGCCCCAGCATTTT.

This chain links TRBV7-2 with TRBJ2-2, with D tentatively TRBD2 (6 bases). Trimming removed 4 bases from V and 14 bases from J, with 17 bases in between. Looked up from germline, CDR1 is SGHTA and CDR2 is FQGNSA. CDR3 length: 13 amino acids. The CDR3 loop reads CASSWGGGSDLFF. The CDR3 region has the DNA TGTGCCAGCAGCTGGGGAGGAGGGTCTGATCTGTTTTTT. Drawing the rest from reference TRBV7-2 and TRBJ2-2, the complete variable domain is GAGVSQSPSNKVTEKGKDVELRCDPISGHTALYWYRQSLGQGLEFLIYFQGNSAPDKSGLPSDRFSAERTGGSVSTLTIQRTQQEDSAVYLCASSWGGGSDLFFGEGSRLTVL.